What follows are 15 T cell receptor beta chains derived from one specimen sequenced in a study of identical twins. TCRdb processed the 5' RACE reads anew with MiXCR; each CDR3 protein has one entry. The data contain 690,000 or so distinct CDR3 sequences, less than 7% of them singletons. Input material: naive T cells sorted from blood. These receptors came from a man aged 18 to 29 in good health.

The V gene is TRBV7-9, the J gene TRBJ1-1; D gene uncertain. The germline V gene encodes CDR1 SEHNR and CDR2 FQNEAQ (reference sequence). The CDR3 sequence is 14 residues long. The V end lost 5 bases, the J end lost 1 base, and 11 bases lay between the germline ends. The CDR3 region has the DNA TGTGCCAGCAGCCCCTCCGGCAGGAACACTGAAGCTTTCTTT. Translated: CASSPSGRNTEAFF.

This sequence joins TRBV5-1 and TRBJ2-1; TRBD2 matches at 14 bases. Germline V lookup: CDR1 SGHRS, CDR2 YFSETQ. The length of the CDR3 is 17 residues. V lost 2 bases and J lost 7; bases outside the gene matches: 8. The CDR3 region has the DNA TGCGCCAGCAGCTTTGGACTAGCGGGAGGTCTTGGGAATGAGCAGTTCTTC. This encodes CASSFGLAGGLGNEQFF.

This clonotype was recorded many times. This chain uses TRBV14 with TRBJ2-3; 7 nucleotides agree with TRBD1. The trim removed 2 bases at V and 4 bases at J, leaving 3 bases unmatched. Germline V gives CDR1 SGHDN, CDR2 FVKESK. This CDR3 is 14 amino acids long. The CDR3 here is CASSQTTGADTQYF. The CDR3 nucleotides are TGTGCCAGCAGCCAAACAACAGGGGCAGATACGCAGTATTTT. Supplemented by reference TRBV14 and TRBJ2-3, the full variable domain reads EAGVTQFPSHSVIEKGQTVTLRCDPISGHDNLYWYRRVMGKEIKFLLHFVKESKQDESGMPNNRFLAERTGGTYSTLKVQPAELEDSGVYFCASSQTTGADTQYFGPGTRLTVL.

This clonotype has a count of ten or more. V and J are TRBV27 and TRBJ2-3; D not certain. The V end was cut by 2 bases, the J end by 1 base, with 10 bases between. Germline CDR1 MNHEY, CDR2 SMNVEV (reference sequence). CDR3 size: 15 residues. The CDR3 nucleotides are TGTGCCAGCAGTTTAATCTCGGGCGGCACAGATACGCAGTATTTT. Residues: CASSLISGGTDTQYF.

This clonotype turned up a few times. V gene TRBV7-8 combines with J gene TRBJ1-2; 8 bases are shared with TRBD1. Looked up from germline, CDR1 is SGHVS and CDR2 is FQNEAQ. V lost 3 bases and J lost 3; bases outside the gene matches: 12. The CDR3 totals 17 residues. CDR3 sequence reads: CASSFRRQGTFDYGYTF. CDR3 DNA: TGTGCCAGCAGCTTTAGGCGACAGGGGACCTTTGACTATGGCTACACCTTC.

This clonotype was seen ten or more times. This CDR3 is CASSSNRNKYNEQFF. CDR3 nucleotide sequence: TGCGCCAGCAGCTCGAACCGCAACAAGTACAATGAGCAGTTCTTC. This chain uses TRBV5-1 with TRBJ2-1; the D is unclear. The germline V gene encodes CDR1 SGHRS and CDR2 YFSETQ. V was clipped by 3 bases and J by 4 bases, with 14 bases between them. This CDR3 is 15 amino acids long. Complete variable domain (other parts from reference TRBV5-1 and TRBJ2-1): KAGVTQTPRYLIKTRGQQVTLSCSPISGHRSVSWYQQTPGQGLQFLFEYFSETQRNKGNFPGRFSGRQFSNSRSEMNVSTLELGDSALYLCASSSNRNKYNEQFFGPGTRLTVL.

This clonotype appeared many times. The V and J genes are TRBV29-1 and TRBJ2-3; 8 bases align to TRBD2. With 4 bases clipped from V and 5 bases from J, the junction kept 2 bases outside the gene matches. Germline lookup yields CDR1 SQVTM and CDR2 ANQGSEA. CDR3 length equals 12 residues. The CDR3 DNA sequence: TGCAGCGTTGCCGGGAGGGGAGATACGCAGTATTTT. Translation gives CSVAGRGDTQYF.

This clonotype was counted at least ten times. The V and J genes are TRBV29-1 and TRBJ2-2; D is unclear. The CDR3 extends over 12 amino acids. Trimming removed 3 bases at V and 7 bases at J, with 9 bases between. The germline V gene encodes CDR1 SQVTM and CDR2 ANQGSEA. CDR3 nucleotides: TGCAGCGTTGAGGTGCCGGGCGGGGAGCTGTTTTTT. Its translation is CSVEVPGGELFF.

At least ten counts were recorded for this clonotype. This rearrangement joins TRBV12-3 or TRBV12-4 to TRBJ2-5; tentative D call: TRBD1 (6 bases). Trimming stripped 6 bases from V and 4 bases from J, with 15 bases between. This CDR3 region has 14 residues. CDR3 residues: CASSPQGSRETQYF. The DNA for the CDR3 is TGTGCCAGCAGCCCACAGGGCAGCAGAGAGACCCAGTACTTC.

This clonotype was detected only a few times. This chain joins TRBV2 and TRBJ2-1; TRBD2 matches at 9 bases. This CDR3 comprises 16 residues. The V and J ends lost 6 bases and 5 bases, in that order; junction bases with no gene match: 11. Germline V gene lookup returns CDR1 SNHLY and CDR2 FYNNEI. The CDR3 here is CASRLILAGSNNEQFF. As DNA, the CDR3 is TGTGCCAGCAGGTTAATACTAGCGGGCAGTAACAATGAGCAGTTCTTC.

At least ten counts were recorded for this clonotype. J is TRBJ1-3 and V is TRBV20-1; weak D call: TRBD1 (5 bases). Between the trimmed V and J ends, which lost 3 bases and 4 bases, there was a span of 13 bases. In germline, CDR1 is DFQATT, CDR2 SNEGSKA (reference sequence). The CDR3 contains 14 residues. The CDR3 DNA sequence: TGCAGTGCTAGTATCCTGGCAGGGGGAAACACCATATATTTT. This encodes CSASILAGGNTIYF.

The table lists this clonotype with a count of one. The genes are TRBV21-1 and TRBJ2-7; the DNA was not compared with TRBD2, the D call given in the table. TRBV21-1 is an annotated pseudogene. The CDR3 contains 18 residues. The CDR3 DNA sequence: TGTGCCAGCAGCAAAGCTGAAGCGGGGCAAGGGAGCTCCTACGAGCAGTACTTC. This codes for CASSKAEAGQGSSYEQYF.

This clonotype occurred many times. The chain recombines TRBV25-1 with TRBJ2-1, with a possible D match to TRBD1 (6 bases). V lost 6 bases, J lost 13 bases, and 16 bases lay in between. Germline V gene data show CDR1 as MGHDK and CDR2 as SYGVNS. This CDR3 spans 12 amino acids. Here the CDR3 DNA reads TGTGCCAGCAGCATACAACGACAGGCCCAGTTCTTC. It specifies CASSIQRQAQFF. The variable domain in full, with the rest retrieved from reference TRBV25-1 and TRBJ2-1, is EADIYQTPRYLVIGTGKKITLECSQTMGHDKMYWYQQDPGMELHLIHYSYGVNSTEKGDLSSESTVSRIRTEHFPLTLESARPSHTSQYLCASSIQRQAQFFGPGTRLTVL.

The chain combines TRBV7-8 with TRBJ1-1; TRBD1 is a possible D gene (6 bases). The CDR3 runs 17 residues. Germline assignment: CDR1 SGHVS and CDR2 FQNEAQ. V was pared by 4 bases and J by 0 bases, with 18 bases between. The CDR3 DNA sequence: TGTGCCAGCAGCTGGAGTCCCGGGACACAAATGAACACTGAAGCTTTCTTT. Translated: CASSWSPGTQMNTEAFF.

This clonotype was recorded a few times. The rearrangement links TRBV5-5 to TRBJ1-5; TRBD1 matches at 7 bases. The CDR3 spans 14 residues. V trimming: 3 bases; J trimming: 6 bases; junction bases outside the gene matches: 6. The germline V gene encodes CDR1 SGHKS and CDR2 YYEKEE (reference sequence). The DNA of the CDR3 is TGTGCCAGCAGCTACCGACAGGGCACTCAGCCCCAGCATTTT. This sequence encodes CASSYRQGTQPQHF. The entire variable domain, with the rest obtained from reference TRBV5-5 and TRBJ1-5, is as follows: DAGVTQSPTHLIKTRGQQVTLRCSPISGHKSVSWYQQVLGQGPQFIFQYYEKEERGRGNFPDRFSARQFPNYSSELNVNALLLGDSALYLCASSYRQGTQPQHFGDGTRLSIL.